This T cell receptor (beta chain) was found in a study of T cell responses to AZD1222 COVID-19 vaccine. Findings and caveats of the study: The repertoires were collected only after the peak T cell response. With dominance at 160-218 and 743-854, vaccine-associated CD4 TCRs spanned spike. Only 5 or 6 people who got AZD1222 tested seropositive at baseline. Donors in the cohort were predominantly white British and more often female, and clonal diversity was possibly underestimated.

The repertoire was sequenced with immunoSEQ multiplex PCR; TCRdb's copy has only in-frame clones and lacks some. Of about 110,000 clones in the sample, approximately 86% were seen once. V lost 6 bases and J 0 bases, leaving 9 bases between the germline ends. This CDR3 has 13 residues. Comment on this clone: Antigen unknown.

This TCR was recovered from an adult in good health. The input for sequencing was peripheral blood, taken on day 0 of MenACWY control vaccination. The chain links TRBV12-3 or TRBV12-4 to TRBJ2-7; D ambiguous. The DNA of the CDR3 is TGTGCCAGCAGGAAAGCAGCCTCCTACGAGCAGTACTTC. Translated, it gives CASRKAASYEQYF.